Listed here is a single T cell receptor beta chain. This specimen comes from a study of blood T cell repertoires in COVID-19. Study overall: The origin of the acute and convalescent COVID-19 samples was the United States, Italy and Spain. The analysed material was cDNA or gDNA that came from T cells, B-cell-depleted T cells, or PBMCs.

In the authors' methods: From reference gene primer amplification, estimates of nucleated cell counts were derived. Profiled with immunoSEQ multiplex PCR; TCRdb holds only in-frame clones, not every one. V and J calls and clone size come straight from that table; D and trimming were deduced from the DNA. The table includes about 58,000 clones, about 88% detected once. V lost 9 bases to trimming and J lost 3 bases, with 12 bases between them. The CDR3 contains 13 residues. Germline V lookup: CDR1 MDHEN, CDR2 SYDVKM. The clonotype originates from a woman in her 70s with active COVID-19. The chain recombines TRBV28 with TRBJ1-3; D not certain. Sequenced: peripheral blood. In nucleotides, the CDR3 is TGTGCCAGTCAGGCTGACGGTGGAAACACCATATATTTT. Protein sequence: CASQADGGNTIYF. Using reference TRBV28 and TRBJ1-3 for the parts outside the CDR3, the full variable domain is DVKVTQSSRYLVKRTGEKVFLECVQDMDHENMFWYRQDPGLGLRLIYFSYDVKMKEKGDIPEGYSVSREKKERFSLILESASTNQTSMYLCASQADGGNTIYFGEGSWLTVV.